The 16 T cell receptor beta chains given below trace back to one sample, sequenced in a study of beta chain features in type 1 diabetes. The investigators reverse transcribed all of the isolated RNA, so they sequenced expressed TCRB transcripts. Profiled with immunoSEQ multiplex PCR; TCRdb holds only in-frame clones, not every one. The repertoire holds approximately 470,000 clones, with approximately 28% as singletons. The sequencing input was naive CD4+ T cells from blood. These receptors all stem from a man aged 18 to 29 in good health.

The V call is TRBV28, the J call TRBJ2-1; TRBD1 is a possible D gene (6 bases). Germline CDR1 and CDR2: MDHEN and SYDVKM. The CDR3 spans 13 residues. V was clipped by 6 bases and J by 3 bases, with 9 bases between them. CDR3 in amino acids: CASRRDNYNEQFF. The DNA for the CDR3 is TGTGCCAGCAGGAGGGACAACTACAATGAGCAGTTCTTC.

The chain has TRBV7-2 and TRBJ2-7; 12 positions agree with TRBD2. The CDR3 contains 16 residues. Germline assignment: CDR1 SGHTA and CDR2 FQGNSA. The J segment lost 3 bases and the V segment lost 5 bases, leaving 8 bases of the junction unmatched. The CDR3 here is CASSHYPGLAGYEQYF. DNA for the CDR3: TGTGCCAGCAGCCATTATCCGGGACTAGCGGGCTACGAGCAGTACTTC.

This clone occurred a few times. The rearrangement joins TRBV7-9 to TRBJ2-3; D possibly matches TRBD1 or TRBD2 (5 bases each). The CDR3 consists of 15 residues. V lost 4 bases and J 8 bases, leaving 19 bases between the germline ends. Germline CDR1 and CDR2: SEHNR and FQNEAQ (reference sequence). The chain's CDR3 is CASSSTGTIQVTQYF. The CDR3 DNA is TGTGCCAGCAGCTCCACCGGGACCATACAAGTTACGCAGTATTTT.

A remark on this clone: The junction differs from germline at one of its ends, possibly a read error. V and J are TRBV15 and TRBJ2-1; D is unclear. The length of the CDR3 is 13 residues. Germline V CDR1 and CDR2: LNHNV, YYDKDF (reference sequence). CDR3 region: CATRRVPGNEQFF. CDR3 sequence (DNA): TGTGCCACCAGGAGAGTACCAGGAAATGAGCAGTTCTTC.

The table lists this clone with a few counts. The chain has TRBV7-9 and TRBJ2-3, with 9 bases identical to TRBD2. The CDR3 is made up of 15 amino acids. Per the germline V gene, CDR1 is SEHNR and CDR2 is FQNEAQ (reference sequence). J lost 2 bases, V lost 1 base, and 1 base had no gene match. The CDR3 region has the DNA TGTGCCAGCAGCTTAGGGACTAGCGACACAGATACGCAGTATTTT. It is translated as CASSLGTSDTDTQYF.

This clone showed up just a few times. V is TRBV7-2 and J is TRBJ2-6; either TRBD1 or TRBD2 may fit D (5 bases each). CDR3 size: 15 residues. V was cut by 5 bases and J by 0 bases, with 8 bases left in between. Per the germline V gene, CDR1 is SGHTA and CDR2 is FQGNSA. The CDR3 bases are TGTGCCAGCAGCCAGAGGGGCTCTGGGGCCAACGTCCTGACTTTC. As protein: CASSQRGSGANVLTF.

The chain links TRBV5-1 to TRBJ2-1, with D tentatively TRBD2 (6 bases). This CDR3 has 15 amino acids. CDR1 and CDR2 (germline): SGHRS, YFSETQ. The V end was cut by 0 bases, the J end by 1 base, with 8 bases between. CDR3 loop: CASSLAAGSYNEQFF. The CDR3 DNA is TGCGCCAGCAGCTTGGCAGCGGGTTCCTACAATGAGCAGTTCTTC. Together with reference TRBV5-1 and TRBJ2-1, the CDR3 gives the full variable domain: KAGVTQTPRYLIKTRGQQVTLSCSPISGHRSVSWYQQTPGQGLQFLFEYFSETQRNKGNFPGRFSGRQFSNSRSEMNVSTLELGDSALYLCASSLAAGSYNEQFFGPGTRLTVL.

CDR3 DNA: TGTGCCAGCAAAGACGGTTCCTATGGCTACACCTTC. It translates to CASKDGSYGYTF. The chain recombines TRBV6-6 with TRBJ1-2, with unresolved D. Germline V CDR1 and CDR2: MNHNY, SVGAGI (reference sequence). V lost 7 bases and J 4 bases, leaving 10 bases between the germline ends. The CDR3 covers 12 residues.

V usage is TRBV19 and J usage is TRBJ2-1; weak D call: TRBD2 (5 bases). This CDR3 has 13 amino acids. V was pared by 3 bases and J by 7 bases, with 10 bases between. Germline CDR1 reads LNHDA; CDR2 reads SQIVND (reference sequence). The CDR3 here is CASSISGSNEQFF. The CDR3 DNA follows: TGTGCCAGTAGTATTAGTGGGAGTAATGAGCAGTTCTTC.

V is TRBV2 and J is TRBJ2-4; D gene unclear. Per the germline V gene, CDR1 is SNHLY and CDR2 is FYNNEI. This CDR3 contains 16 residues. V shed 0 bases and J shed 7 bases, with 16 bases lying between them. The DNA for the CDR3 is TGTGCCAGCAGTGAAGCTCGGGCCAGCCGCCGGAACATTCAGTACTTC. It encodes CASSEARASRRNIQYF.

The chain links TRBV7-9 to TRBJ2-4; 8 bases map to TRBD1. V shed 3 bases, J shed 15 bases, and the junction held 10 bases outside the gene matches. Per germline, CDR1 SEHNR and CDR2 FQNEAQ (reference sequence). The CDR3 totals 13 residues. The CDR3 DNA follows: TGTGCCAGCAGCTTTACCGGACAGGGTTTAACGTACTTC. The encoded protein is CASSFTGQGLTYF.

This clone was seen a handful of times. The J gene is TRBJ1-1, the V gene TRBV2; D remains ambiguous. With 4 bases removed from V and 3 bases from J, the gap between germline ends came to 9 bases. CDR1 SNHLY and CDR2 FYNNEI come from the germline V gene. The CDR3 contains 13 residues. The CDR3 DNA reads TGTGCCAGCAGTGTCCTCCCGGACACTGAAGCTTTCTTT. Its protein product is CASSVLPDTEAFF.

This clone was observed a handful of times. Other nucleotide sequences in the sample specify the same CDR3. This chain connects TRBV20-1 to TRBJ2-5; D unresolved. The CDR3 loop spans 11 amino acids. Trimming took off 3 bases at V and 5 bases at J, with 7 bases between the two ends. Germline-derived CDR1 and CDR2 are DFQATT and SNEGSKA (reference sequence). The CDR3 spells CSASLGETQYF. The CDR3 coding sequence is TGCAGTGCTAGTCTCGGGGAGACCCAGTACTTC.

The chain uses TRBV7-2 and TRBJ2-3; 10 positions match TRBD2. The CDR3 extends over 15 amino acids. Looked up from germline, CDR1 is SGHTA and CDR2 is FQGNSA. V gave up 1 base and J gave up 6 bases; unmatched junction bases: 4. The CDR3 DNA sequence: TGTGCCAGCAGCTTAGGTCTAGCGGGAGAGGATACGCAGTATTTT. Its protein is CASSLGLAGEDTQYF.

This clone has more than one count but fewer than ten. The gene calls are TRBV18 and TRBJ2-7; D not certain. V was cut by 3 bases and J by 2 bases, with 11 bases left in between. The CDR3 is made up of 14 amino acids. CDR1 and CDR2 (germline): KGHSH, LQKENI. CDR3 loop: CASSPGRLAYEQYF. As DNA, the CDR3 is TGTGCCAGCTCACCCGGTCGGCTTGCCTACGAGCAGTACTTC. The complete variable domain, with remaining parts taken from reference TRBV18 and TRBJ2-7, reads NAGVMQNPRHLVRRRGQEARLRCSPMKGHSHVYWYRQLPEEGLKFMVYLQKENIIDESGMPKERFSAEFPKEGPSILRIQQVVRGDSAAYFCASSPGRLAYEQYFGPGTRLTVT.

Only a few counts were recorded for this clone. The chain employs TRBV7-9 and TRBJ1-4; 8 bases are a match to TRBD1. This CDR3 is 14 amino acids long. Germline-derived CDR1 and CDR2 are SEHNR and FQNEAQ (reference sequence). J lost 5 bases, V lost 4 bases, and 3 bases had no gene match. The CDR3 DNA reads TGTGCCAGCAGCTGGACAGGGTGGAATGAAAAACTGTTTTTT. It specifies CASSWTGWNEKLFF. The variable domain in full, completed from reference TRBV7-9 and TRBJ1-4, reads DTGVSQNPRHKITKRGQNVTFRCDPISEHNRLYWYRQTLGQGPEFLTYFQNEAQLEKSRLLSDRFSAERPKGSFSTLEIQRTEQGDSAMYLCASSWTGWNEKLFFGSGTQLSVL.